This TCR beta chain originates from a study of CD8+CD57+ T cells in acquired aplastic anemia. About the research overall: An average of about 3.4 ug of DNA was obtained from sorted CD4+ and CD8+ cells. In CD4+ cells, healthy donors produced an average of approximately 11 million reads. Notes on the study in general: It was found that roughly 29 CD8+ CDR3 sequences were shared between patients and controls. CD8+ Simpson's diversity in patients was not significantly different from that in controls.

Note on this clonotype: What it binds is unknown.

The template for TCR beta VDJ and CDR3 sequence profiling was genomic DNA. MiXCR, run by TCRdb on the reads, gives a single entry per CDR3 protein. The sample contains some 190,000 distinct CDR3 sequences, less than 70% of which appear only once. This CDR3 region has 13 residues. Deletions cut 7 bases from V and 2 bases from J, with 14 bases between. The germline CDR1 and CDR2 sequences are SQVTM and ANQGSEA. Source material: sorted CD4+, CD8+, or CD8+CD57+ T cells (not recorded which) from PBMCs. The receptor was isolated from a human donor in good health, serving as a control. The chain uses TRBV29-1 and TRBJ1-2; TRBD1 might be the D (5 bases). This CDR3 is CSAGVTGNYGYTF. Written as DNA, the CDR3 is TGCAGCGCTGGGGTCACAGGAAACTATGGCTACACCTTC.